This paragraph reports one T cell receptor beta chain. V lost 8 bases and J lost 3; bases outside the gene matches: 12. Per the germline V gene, CDR1 is SNHLY and CDR2 is FYNNEI. The CDR3 runs 15 residues. These data originate in a study of control samples from healthy donors and cancer patients. Profiled with immunoSEQ multiplex PCR; TCRdb holds only in-frame clones, not every one. The top ten clones hold around 5.7% of a sample with around 80,000 clones, over 75% of them seen once. V and J are TRBV2 and TRBJ2-7; the match to TRBD2 covers 8 bases. The receptor's source is a woman between 45 and 65 years old in good health. Sequencing was carried out using blood. The CDR3 DNA sequence: TGTGCCAGCGCCATCGGGGGGGGGCTTCGCTACGAGCAGTACTTC. Its protein is CASAIGGGLRYEQYF.